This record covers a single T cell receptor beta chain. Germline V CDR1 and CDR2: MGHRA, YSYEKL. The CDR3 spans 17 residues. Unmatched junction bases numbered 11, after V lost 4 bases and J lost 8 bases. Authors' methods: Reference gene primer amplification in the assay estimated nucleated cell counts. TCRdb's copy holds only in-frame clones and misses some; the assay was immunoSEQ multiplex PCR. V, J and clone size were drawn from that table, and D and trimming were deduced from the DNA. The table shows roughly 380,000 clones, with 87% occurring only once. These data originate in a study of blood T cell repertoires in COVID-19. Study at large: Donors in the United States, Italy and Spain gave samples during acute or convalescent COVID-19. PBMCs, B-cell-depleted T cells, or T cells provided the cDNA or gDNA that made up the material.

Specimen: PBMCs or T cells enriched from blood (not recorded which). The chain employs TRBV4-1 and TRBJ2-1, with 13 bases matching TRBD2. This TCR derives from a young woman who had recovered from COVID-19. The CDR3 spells CASSLGLAGRVMDEQFF. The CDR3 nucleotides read TGCGCCAGCAGCCTGGGACTAGCGGGAAGGGTTATGGATGAGCAGTTCTTC.